These 8 T cell receptor beta chains were all obtained from the same sample, sequenced in a study of regulatory T cells in long-lasting Graves disease. Time point defined: persistent/refractory GD, antithyroid drugs over 5 years with positive TRAb. Construction of the TCR library relied on RNA isolated from PBMCs. CDR3-region Arm-PCR and iRepertoire HTBI primers produced the TCR beta libraries. TCRdb processed the multiplex PCR reads anew with MiXCR; each CDR3 protein has one entry. The sample shows some 280,000 distinct CDR3 sequences, roughly a fifth of them seen only once. This specimen consisted of peripheral blood mononuclear cells (PBMCs), obtained when the disease was refractory, from a patient treated with antithyroid drugs. These receptors were obtained from a female donor with Graves disease.

This chain uses TRBV19 with TRBJ2-4, with D perhaps matching TRBD1 (6 bases). This CDR3 is 16 amino acids long. The V gene's germline CDR1 is LNHDA and CDR2 SQIVND (reference sequence). V was shortened by 3 bases and J by 1 base, with 13 bases between the two germline ends. The CDR3 protein is CASSMDSLLAKNIQYF. The CDR3 nucleotides are TGTGCCAGTAGTATGGACAGCCTACTTGCCAAAAACATTCAGTACTTC.

V is TRBV5-1 and J is TRBJ1-1; D is unresolved. CDR3 size: 12 residues. V dropped 4 bases and J dropped 5 bases, with 9 bases sitting between them. The V gene's germline CDR1 is SGHRS and CDR2 YFSETQ. DNA of the CDR3: TGCGCCAGCAGCCTACCGGCTACTGAAGCTTTCTTT. Its translation is CASSLPATEAFF.

The chain couples TRBV7-2 to TRBJ1-2, with 9 nucleotides matching TRBD1. Germline CDR1 is SGHTA and CDR2 is FQGNSA. The CDR3 length is 16 residues. Trimming took 7 bases from V and 0 from J; bases not matched to a gene: 9. The CDR3 DNA follows: TGTGCCAGCAACCGACAGGGGGGCCCTTCTAACTATGGCTACACCTTC. It is translated as CASNRQGGPSNYGYTF.

The chain employs TRBV30 and TRBJ2-2, with TRBD1 identical over 7 bases. Germline CDR1 reads GTSNPN; CDR2 reads SVGIG (reference sequence). The CDR3 extends over 15 amino acids. The V and J ends lost 2 bases and 2 bases, in that order; junction bases with no gene match: 5. CDR3 residues: CAWSLGQANTGELFF. The CDR3 bases are TGTGCCTGGAGTTTAGGACAGGCTAACACCGGGGAGCTGTTTTTT. Supplemented by reference TRBV30 and TRBJ2-2, the full variable domain reads SQTIHQWPATLVQPVGSPLSLECTVEGTSNPNLYWYRQAAGRGLQLLFYSVGIGQISSEVPQNLSASRPQDRQFILSSKKLLLSDSGFYLCAWSLGQANTGELFFGEGSRLTVL.

Ten or more counts support this clonotype. V and J are TRBV28 and TRBJ1-4, with D possibly being TRBD1 (6 bases). The CDR3 is 12 residues long. Trimming stripped 7 bases from V and 10 bases from J, with 13 bases between. Per the germline V gene, CDR1 is MDHEN and CDR2 is SYDVKM. This CDR3 is CASTISRGKLFF. The CDR3 DNA reads TGTGCCAGCACCATCTCCAGGGGAAAACTGTTTTTT.

This clonotype was seen a handful of times. The gene calls are TRBV6-1 and TRBJ2-2, with 10 nucleotides matching TRBD1. Germline V gene data show CDR1 as MNHNS and CDR2 as SASEGT. The CDR3 is made up of 15 amino acids. V lost 7 bases to trimming and J lost 3 bases; unmatched junction nucleotides: 5. The CDR3 DNA reads as TGTGCCAGCACCCGAGGACAGGGGGACACCGGGGAGCTGTTTTTT. This sequence encodes CASTRGQGDTGELFF.

This clonotype was recorded a few times. The genes are TRBV5-1 and TRBJ2-2; 7 positions agree with TRBD2. V was clipped by 2 bases and J by 4 bases; unmatched bases: 5. Germline-derived CDR1 and CDR2 are SGHRS and YFSETQ. The CDR3 extends over 15 amino acids. The CDR3: CASSFTGGGTGELFF. The CDR3 DNA follows: TGCGCCAGCAGCTTTACGGGAGGAGGCACCGGGGAGCTGTTTTTT.

This clonotype was detected a few times. V usage is TRBV19 and J usage is TRBJ2-4; TRBD1 agrees at 7 bases. Losses at the gene ends were 9 bases for V and 5 bases for J; bases not matched to a gene: 4. CDR3 length equals 12 residues. The germline gives CDR1 LNHDA, CDR2 SQIVND (reference sequence). CDR3 coding DNA: TGTGCCAGAGGGACAGAGGAAAACATTCAGTACTTC. Translation gives CARGTEENIQYF.